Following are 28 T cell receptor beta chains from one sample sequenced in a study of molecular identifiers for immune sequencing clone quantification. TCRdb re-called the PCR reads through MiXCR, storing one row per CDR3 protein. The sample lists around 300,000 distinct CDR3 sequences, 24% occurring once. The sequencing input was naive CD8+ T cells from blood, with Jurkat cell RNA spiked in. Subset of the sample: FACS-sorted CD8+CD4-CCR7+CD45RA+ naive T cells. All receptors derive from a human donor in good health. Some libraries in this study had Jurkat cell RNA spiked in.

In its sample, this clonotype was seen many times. DNA of the CDR3: TGCGCCAGCAGCCAAGATCCCCTCAGCGATGAGCAGTTCTTC. Residues: CASSQDPLSDEQFF. The chain uses TRBV4-1 and TRBJ2-1; D is unclear. Germline V gene data show CDR1 as MGHRA and CDR2 as YSYEKL. This CDR3 region has 14 residues. Trimming stripped 0 bases from V and 8 bases from J, with 11 bases between.

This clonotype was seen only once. CDR3 coding DNA: TGTGCCAGCAGCTACGGACAGTCCGAGCAGTACTTC. Translated: CASSYGQSEQYF. The rearrangement joins TRBV7-9 to TRBJ2-7, with D possibly being TRBD1 (6 bases). The V gene lost 4 bases and the J gene lost 6 bases, with 10 bases spanning the gap. This CDR3 contains 12 residues. Germline lookup yields CDR1 SEHNR and CDR2 FQNEAQ (reference sequence). Using reference TRBV7-9 and TRBJ2-7 for the parts outside the CDR3, the full variable domain is DTGVSQNPRHKITKRGQNVTFRCDPISEHNRLYWYRQTLGQGPEFLTYFQNEAQLEKSRLLSDRFSAERPKGSFSTLEIQRTEQGDSAMYLCASSYGQSEQYFGPGTRLTVT.

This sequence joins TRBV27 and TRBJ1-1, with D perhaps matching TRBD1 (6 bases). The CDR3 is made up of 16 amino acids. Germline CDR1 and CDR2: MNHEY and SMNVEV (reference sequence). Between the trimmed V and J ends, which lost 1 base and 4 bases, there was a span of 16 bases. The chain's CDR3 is CASSLLGGGLGTEAFF. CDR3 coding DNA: TGTGCCAGCAGTTTATTGGGGGGCGGGCTGGGCACTGAAGCTTTCTTT.

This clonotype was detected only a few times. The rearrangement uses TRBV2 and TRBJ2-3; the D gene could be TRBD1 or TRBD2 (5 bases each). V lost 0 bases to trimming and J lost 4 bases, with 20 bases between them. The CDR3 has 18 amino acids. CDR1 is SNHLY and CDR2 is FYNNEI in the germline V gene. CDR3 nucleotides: TGTGCCAGCAGTGAAGCGTCTCTATCTCGGGACCAGTCAGATACGCAGTATTTT. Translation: CASSEASLSRDQSDTQYF.

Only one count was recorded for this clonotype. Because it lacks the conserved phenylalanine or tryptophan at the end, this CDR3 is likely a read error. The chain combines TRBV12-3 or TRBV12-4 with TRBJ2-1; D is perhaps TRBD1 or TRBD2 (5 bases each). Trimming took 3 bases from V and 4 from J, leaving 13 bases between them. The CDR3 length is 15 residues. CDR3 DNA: TGTGCCAGCAGTTTCGTCTGGGGGAAATACAATGAGCAGTTCATC. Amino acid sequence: CASSFVWGKYNEQFI.

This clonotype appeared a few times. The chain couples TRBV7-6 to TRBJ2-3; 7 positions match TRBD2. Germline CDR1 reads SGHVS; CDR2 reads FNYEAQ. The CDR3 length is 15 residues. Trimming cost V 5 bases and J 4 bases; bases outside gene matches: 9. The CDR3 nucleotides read TGTGCCAGCAGCGGCAATCCTAGCGGATCAGATACGCAGTATTTT. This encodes CASSGNPSGSDTQYF.

The CDR3 DNA sequence: TGTGCCAGCAGTCCACCCCGGTTGTACGAGCAGTACTTC. The encoded protein is CASSPPRLYEQYF. The chain has TRBV27 and TRBJ2-7; D gene ambiguous. Trimming removed 5 bases at V and 4 bases at J, with 12 bases between. Germline values: CDR1 MNHEY, CDR2 SMNVEV (reference sequence). The CDR3 extends over 13 amino acids.

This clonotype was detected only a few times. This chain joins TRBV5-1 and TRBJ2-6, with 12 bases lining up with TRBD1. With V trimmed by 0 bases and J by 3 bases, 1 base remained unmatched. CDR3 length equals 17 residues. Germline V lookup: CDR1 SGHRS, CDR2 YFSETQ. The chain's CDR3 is CASSLGDRGLGANVLTF. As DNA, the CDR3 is TGCGCCAGCAGCTTGGGGGACAGGGGGCTTGGGGCCAACGTCCTGACTTTC.

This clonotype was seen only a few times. The CDR3 coding sequence is TGTGCCAGTAGTATGCCGGACACCGTCCACACAGATACGCAGTATTTT. Translation gives CASSMPDTVHTDTQYF. The chain couples TRBV19 to TRBJ2-3; a weak D match, TRBD1 (5 bases). Trimming took 3 bases from V and 2 from J, leaving 15 bases between them. Germline CDR1 is LNHDA and CDR2 is SQIVND (reference sequence). CDR3 size: 16 residues.

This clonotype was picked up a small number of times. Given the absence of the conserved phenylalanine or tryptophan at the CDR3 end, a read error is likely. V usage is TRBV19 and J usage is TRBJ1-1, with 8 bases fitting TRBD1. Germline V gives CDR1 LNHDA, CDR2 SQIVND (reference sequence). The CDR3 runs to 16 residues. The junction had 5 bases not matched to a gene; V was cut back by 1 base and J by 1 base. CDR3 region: CASSIGQGARNTEAFL. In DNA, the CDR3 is TGTGCCAGTAGTATAGGGCAGGGGGCTCGGAACACTGAAGCTTTCCTT.

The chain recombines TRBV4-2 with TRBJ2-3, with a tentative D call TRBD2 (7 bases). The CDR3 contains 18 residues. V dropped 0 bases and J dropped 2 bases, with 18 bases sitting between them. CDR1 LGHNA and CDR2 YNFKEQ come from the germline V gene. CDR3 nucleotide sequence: TGTGCCAGCAGCCAAGACACCATAGGGGGAGGGCTCACAGATACGCAGTATTTT. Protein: CASSQDTIGGGLTDTQYF.

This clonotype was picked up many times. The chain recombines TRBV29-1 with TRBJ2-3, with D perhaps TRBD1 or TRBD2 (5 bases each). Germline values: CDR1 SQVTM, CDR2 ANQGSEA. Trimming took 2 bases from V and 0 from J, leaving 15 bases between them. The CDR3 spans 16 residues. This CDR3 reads CSVELSGAASTDTQYF. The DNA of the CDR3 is TGCAGCGTTGAACTTTCCGGGGCCGCGAGCACAGATACGCAGTATTTT.

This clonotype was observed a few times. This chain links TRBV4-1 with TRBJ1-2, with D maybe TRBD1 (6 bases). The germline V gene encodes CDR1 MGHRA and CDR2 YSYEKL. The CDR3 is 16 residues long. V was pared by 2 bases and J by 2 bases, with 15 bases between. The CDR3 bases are TGCGCCAGCAGCCAATATTCAACAGGGAACAACTATGGCTACACCTTC. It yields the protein CASSQYSTGNNYGYTF.

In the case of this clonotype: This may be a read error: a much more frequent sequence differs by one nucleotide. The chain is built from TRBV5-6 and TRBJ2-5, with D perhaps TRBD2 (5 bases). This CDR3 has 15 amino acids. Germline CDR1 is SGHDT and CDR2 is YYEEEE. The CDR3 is CVSSDYLFEQETQYF. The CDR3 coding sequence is TGTGTCAGCAGCGACTATCTATTTGAGCAAGAGACCCAGTACTTC.

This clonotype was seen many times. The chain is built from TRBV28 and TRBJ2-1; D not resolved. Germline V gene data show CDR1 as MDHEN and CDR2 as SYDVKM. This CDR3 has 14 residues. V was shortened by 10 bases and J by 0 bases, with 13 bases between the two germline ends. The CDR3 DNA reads TGTGCCACCGAAACAAGAAGCTCCTACAATGAGCAGTTCTTC. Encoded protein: CATETRSSYNEQFF.

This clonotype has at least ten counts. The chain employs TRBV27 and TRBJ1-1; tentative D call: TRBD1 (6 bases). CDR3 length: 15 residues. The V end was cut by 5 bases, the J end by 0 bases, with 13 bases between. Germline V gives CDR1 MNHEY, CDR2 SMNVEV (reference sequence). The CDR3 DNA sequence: TGTGCCAGCAGTCCCCGCCAGGGGCTGAACACTGAAGCTTTCTTT. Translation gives CASSPRQGLNTEAFF.

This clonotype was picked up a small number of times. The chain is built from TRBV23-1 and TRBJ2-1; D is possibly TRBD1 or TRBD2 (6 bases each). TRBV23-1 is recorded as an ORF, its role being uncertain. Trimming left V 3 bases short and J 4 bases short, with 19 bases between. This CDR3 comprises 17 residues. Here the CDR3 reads CASSQTSGAGPYNEQFF. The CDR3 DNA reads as TGCGCCAGCAGTCAGACCTCGGGGGCTGGGCCTTACAATGAGCAGTTCTTC.

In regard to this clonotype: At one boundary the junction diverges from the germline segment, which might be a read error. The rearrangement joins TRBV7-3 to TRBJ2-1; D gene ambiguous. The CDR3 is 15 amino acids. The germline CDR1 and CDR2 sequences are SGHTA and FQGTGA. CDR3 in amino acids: CASSPGPSSYNEQSF. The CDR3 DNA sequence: TGTGCCAGCAGTCCGGGCCCCAGCTCCTACAATGAGCAGTCCTTC.

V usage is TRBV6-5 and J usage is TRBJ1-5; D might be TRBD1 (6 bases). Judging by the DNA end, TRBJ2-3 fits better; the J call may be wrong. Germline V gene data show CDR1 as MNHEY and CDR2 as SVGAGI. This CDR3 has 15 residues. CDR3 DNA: TGTGCCAGCAGTCGAACAGGGTACAGCAATCAGCCCCAGTATTTT. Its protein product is CASSRTGYSNQPQYF.

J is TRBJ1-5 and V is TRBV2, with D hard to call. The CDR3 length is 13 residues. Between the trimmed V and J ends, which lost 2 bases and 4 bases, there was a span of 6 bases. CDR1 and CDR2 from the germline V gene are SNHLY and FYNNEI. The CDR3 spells CASSESGNQPQHF. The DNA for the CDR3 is TGTGCCAGCAGTGAAAGTGGGAATCAGCCCCAGCATTTT.

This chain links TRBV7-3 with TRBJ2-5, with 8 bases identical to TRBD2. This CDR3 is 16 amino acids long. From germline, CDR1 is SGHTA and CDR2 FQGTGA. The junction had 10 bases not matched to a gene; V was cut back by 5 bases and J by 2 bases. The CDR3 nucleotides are TGTGCCAGCAGCCCTGACCCCTTAGCGGGACAAGAGACCCAGTACTTC. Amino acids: CASSPDPLAGQETQYF.

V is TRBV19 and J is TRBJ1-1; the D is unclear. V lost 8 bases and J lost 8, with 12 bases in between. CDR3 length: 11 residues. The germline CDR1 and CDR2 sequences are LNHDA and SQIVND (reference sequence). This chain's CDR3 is CASGPLPEAFF. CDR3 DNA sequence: TGTGCCAGTGGACCCCTCCCGGAAGCTTTCTTT.

The CDR3 bases are TGTGCCAGCAGCTTGGTAAGGGGTGGGGGGAGCAATCAGCCCCAGCATTTT. It translates to CASSLVRGGGSNQPQHF. V and J are TRBV7-9 and TRBJ1-5; D possibly corresponds to TRBD1 (5 bases). CDR3 size: 17 residues. Per germline, CDR1 SEHNR and CDR2 FQNEAQ (reference sequence). V lost 3 bases and J 1 base, leaving 16 bases between the germline ends.

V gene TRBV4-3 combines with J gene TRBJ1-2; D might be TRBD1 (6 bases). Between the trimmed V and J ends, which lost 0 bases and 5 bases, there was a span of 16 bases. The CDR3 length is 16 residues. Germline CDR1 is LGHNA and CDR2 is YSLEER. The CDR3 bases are TGCGCCAGCAGCCAAGAGGTCAGGGGTAGAGGGTATGGCTACACCTTC. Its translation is CASSQEVRGRGYGYTF.

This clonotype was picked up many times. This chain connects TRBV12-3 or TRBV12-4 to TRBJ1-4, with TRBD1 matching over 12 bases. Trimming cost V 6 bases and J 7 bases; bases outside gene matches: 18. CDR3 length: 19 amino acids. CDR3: CASSLQGQGAFWPGEKLFF. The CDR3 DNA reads TGTGCCAGCAGCCTCCAGGGACAGGGGGCGTTTTGGCCCGGTGAAAAACTGTTTTTT.

The CDR3 protein is CASSLEGGQETQYF. CDR3 sequence (DNA): TGTGCCAGCAGCTTGGAGGGAGGGCAAGAGACCCAGTACTTC. The gene calls are TRBV7-2 and TRBJ2-5, with 7 bases aligning to TRBD2. After removal of 3 bases from V and 2 bases from J, the junction contained 3 bases not matched to a gene. This CDR3 has 14 amino acids. Looked up from germline, CDR1 is SGHTA and CDR2 is FQGNSA.

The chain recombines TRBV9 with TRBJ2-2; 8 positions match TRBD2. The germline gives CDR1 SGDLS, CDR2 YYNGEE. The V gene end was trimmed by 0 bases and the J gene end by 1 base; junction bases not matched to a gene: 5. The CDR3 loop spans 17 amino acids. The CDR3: CASSVVGGGLNTGELFF. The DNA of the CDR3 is TGTGCCAGCAGCGTAGTTGGCGGGGGGTTGAACACCGGGGAGCTGTTTTTT.

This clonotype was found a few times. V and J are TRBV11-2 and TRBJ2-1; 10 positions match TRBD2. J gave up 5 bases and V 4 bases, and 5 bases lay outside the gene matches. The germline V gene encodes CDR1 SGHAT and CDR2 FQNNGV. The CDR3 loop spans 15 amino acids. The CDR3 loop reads CASSSSGSVDNEQFF. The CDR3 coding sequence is TGTGCCAGCAGCTCTAGCGGGAGTGTCGACAATGAGCAGTTCTTC.